The 9 T cell receptor beta chains reported below all come from one sample, sequenced in a study of T cell responses to AZD1222 COVID-19 vaccine. TCRdb keeps only in-frame clones here, not all; method: immunoSEQ multiplex PCR. The sample carries 150,000 or so clones, roughly nine tenths recorded once. This specimen was peripheral blood, taken on day 0 of AZD1222 vaccination. The receptors shown here come from an adult in good health.

The rearrangement joins TRBV6-5 to TRBJ2-5; 8 nucleotides match TRBD1. The CDR3 consists of 14 residues. Germline V gene data show CDR1 as MNHEY and CDR2 as SVGAGI. The J segment lost 7 bases and the V segment lost 7 bases, leaving 11 bases of the junction unmatched. The CDR3 bases are TGTGCCAGCATCCCGGACAGGGCCAGGTTGACCCAGTACTTC. This encodes CASIPDRARLTQYF.

The V gene is TRBV11-3, the J gene TRBJ1-2; TRBD1 agrees at 11 bases. J lost 7 bases, V lost 4 bases, and 2 bases had no gene match. The CDR3 length is 13 residues. Germline loops: CDR1 SGHNT, CDR2 YENEEA. The CDR3 bases are TGTGCCAGCAGCTCGGGACAGGGGGTTGGCTACACCTTC. This sequence encodes CASSSGQGVGYTF.

The V call is TRBV14, the J call TRBJ1-3; D gene ambiguous. V was clipped by 9 bases and J by 0 bases, with 9 bases between them. The germline CDR1 and CDR2 sequences are SGHDN and FVKESK. The CDR3 runs to 13 residues. CDR3 in DNA: TGTGCCAGACCTAAGAGCTCTGGAAACACCATATATTTT. It codes for CARPKSSGNTIYF.

J is TRBJ1-1 and V is TRBV2; D gene ambiguous. The CDR3 runs to 13 residues. V was shortened by 7 bases and J by 7 bases, with 16 bases between the two germline ends. CDR1 and CDR2 (germline): SNHLY, FYNNEI. This chain's CDR3 is CASKVISGYEAFF. The CDR3 DNA is TGTGCCAGCAAGGTGATTTCGGGTTATGAAGCTTTCTTT. The full variable domain, completed using reference TRBV2 and TRBJ1-1, is EPEVTQTPSHQVTQMGQEVILRCVPISNHLYFYWYRQILGQKVEFLVSFYNNEISEKSEIFDDQFSVERPDGSNFTLKIRSTKLEDSAMYFCASKVISGYEAFFGQGTRLTVV.

This rearrangement joins TRBV28 to TRBJ2-5; D remains unclear. Trimming took off 4 bases at V and 6 bases at J, with 12 bases between the two ends. The germline V gene has CDR1 MDHEN and CDR2 SYDVKM. The CDR3 contains 13 residues. The CDR3 region has the DNA TGTGCCAGCAGTTCTTGGGCTGGGAAGACCCAGTACTTC. Translating gives CASSSWAGKTQYF. Complete variable domain (other parts from reference TRBV28 and TRBJ2-5): DVKVTQSSRYLVKRTGEKVFLECVQDMDHENMFWYRQDPGLGLRLIYFSYDVKMKEKGDIPEGYSVSREKKERFSLILESASTNQTSMYLCASSSWAGKTQYFGPGTRLLVL.

This clone was detected once. The chain uses TRBV15 and TRBJ2-1; D remains unclear. CDR1 and CDR2 (germline): LNHNV, YYDKDF (reference sequence). Trimming took off 5 bases at V and 10 bases at J, with 9 bases between the two ends. This CDR3 spans 11 amino acids. The CDR3 reads CATSLAREQFF. DNA for the CDR3: TGTGCCACCAGCTTGGCCCGCGAGCAGTTCTTC.

This clone was detected only once. V is TRBV9 and J is TRBJ2-3; 10 positions agree with TRBD2. CDR1 and CDR2 from the germline V gene are SGDLS and YYNGEE. V was clipped by 3 bases and J by 5 bases; unmatched bases: 6. This CDR3 has 15 residues. This CDR3 is CASSASGGEGDTQYF. The CDR3 region has the DNA TGTGCCAGCAGCGCCAGCGGGGGGGAGGGAGATACGCAGTATTTT.

The V and J genes are TRBV6-5 and TRBJ1-2, with 7 bases matching TRBD1. The CDR3 is 13 residues long. Germline V gene sequence: CDR1 MNHEY, CDR2 SVGAGI. After removal of 5 bases from V and 7 bases from J, the junction contained 7 bases not matched to a gene. The CDR3 spells CASSRPGQRGYTF. CDR3 coding DNA: TGTGCCAGCAGTCGCCCGGGACAGCGTGGCTACACCTTC.

This chain uses TRBV3-1 (or the pseudogene TRBV3-2) with TRBJ2-5; D perhaps matches TRBD2 (5 bases). Per germline, CDR1 LGHDT and CDR2 YNNKEL (reference sequence). The CDR3 is made up of 13 amino acids. V was clipped by 8 bases and J by 5 bases, with 15 bases between them. CDR3 sequence: CASGYSEEETQYF. The DNA for the CDR3 is TGTGCCAGCGGATACTCGGAGGAGGAGACCCAGTACTTC.